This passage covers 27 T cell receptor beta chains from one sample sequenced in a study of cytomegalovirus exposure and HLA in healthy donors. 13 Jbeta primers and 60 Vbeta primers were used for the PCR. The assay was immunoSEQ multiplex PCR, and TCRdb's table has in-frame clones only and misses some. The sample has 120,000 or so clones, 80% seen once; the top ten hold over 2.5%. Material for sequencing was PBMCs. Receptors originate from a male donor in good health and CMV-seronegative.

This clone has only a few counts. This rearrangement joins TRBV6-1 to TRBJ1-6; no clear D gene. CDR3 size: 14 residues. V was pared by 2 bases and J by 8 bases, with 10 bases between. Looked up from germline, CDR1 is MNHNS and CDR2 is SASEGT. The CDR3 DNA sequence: TGTGCCAGCAGTGAATTGGAGGACCATTCACCCCTCCACTTT. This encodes CASSELEDHSPLHF.

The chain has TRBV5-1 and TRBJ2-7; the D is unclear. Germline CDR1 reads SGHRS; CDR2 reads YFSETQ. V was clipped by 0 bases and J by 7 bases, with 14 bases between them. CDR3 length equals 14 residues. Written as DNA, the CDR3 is TGCGCCAGCAGCTTGGAGAACGGGTTGAGGGAGCAGTACTTC. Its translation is CASSLENGLREQYF.

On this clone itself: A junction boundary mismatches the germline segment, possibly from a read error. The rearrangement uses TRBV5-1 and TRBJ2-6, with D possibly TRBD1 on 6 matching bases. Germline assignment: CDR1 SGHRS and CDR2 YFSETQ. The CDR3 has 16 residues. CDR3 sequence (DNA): TGCGCCAGCAGCTTGGATGCAGGGGCTGGGGCCAACGGCCTGACTTTC. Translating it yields CASSLDAGAGANGLTF. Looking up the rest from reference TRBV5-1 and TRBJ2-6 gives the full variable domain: KAGVTQTPRYLIKTRGQQVTLSCSPISGHRSVSWYQQTPGQGLQFLFEYFSETQRNKGNFPGRFSGRQFSNSRSEMNVSTLELGDSALYLCASSLDAGAGANGLTFGAGSRLTVL.

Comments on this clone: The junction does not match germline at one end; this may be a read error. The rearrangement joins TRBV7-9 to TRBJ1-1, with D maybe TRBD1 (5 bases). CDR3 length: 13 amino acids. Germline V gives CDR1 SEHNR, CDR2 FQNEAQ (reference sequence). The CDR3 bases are TGTTCCAGCAGCTTACAAGGGGTCACTGAAGCTTTCTTT. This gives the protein CSSSLQGVTEAFF.

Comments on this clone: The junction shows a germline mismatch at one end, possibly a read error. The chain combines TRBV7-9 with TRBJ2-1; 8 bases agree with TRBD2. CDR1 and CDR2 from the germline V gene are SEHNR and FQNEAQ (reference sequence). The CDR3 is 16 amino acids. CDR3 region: CSSTHRKGTRTNEQFF. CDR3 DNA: TGTTCCAGCACTCATCGGAAGGGGACTAGGACCAATGAGCAGTTCTTC.

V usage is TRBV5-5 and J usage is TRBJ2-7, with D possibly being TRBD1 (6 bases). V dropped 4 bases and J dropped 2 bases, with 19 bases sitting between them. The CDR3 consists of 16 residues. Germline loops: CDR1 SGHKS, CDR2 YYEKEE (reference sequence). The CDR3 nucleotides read TGTGCCAGCAGCCAGGTTGCAGGGGTCGGGACCTACGAGCAGTACTTC. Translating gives CASSQVAGVGTYEQYF.

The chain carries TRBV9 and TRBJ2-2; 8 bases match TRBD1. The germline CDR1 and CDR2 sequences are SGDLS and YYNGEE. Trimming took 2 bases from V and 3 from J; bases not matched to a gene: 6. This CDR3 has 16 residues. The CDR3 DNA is TGTGCCAGCAGCGTCCGACAGGGGTTGGACACCGGGGAGCTGTTTTTT. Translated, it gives CASSVRQGLDTGELFF.

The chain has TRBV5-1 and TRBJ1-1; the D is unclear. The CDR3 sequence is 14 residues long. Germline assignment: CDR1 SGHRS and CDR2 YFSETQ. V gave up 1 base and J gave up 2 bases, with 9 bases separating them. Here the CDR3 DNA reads TGCGCCAGCAGCTTGCGGCAGGCCAACACTGAAGCTTTCTTT. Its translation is CASSLRQANTEAFF.

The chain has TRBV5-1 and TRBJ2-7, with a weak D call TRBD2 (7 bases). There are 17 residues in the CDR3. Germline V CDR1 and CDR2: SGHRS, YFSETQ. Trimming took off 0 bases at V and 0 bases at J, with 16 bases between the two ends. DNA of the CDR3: TGCGCCAGCAGCTTGGGGGGTGGGCGGGGGCCCTCCTACGAGCAGTACTTC. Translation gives CASSLGGGRGPSYEQYF.

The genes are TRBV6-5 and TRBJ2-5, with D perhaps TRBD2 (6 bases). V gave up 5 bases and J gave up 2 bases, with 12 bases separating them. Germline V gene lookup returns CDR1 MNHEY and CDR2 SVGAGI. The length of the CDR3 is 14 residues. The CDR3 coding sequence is TGTGCCAGCAGTCGACCGGGGGAACAAGAGACCCAGTACTTC. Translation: CASSRPGEQETQYF.

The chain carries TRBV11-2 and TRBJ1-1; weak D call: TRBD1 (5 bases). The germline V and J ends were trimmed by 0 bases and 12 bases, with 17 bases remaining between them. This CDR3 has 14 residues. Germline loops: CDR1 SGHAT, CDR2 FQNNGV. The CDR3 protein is CASSLDLLGAVTFF. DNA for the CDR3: TGTGCCAGCAGCTTAGATCTTCTAGGGGCGGTTACTTTCTTT.

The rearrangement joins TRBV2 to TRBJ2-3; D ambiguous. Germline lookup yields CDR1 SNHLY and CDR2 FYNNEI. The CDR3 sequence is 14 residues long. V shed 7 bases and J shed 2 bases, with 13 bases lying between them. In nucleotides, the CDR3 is TGTGCCAGCAATAGGATAGCCTTCACAGATACGCAGTATTTT. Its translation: CASNRIAFTDTQYF.

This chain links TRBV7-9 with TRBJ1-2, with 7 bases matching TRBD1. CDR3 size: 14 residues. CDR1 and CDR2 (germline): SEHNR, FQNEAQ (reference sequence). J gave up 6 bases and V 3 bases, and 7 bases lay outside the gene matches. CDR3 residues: CASSFSQTGDGYTF. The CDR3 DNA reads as TGTGCCAGCAGCTTCAGCCAAACAGGGGATGGCTACACCTTC. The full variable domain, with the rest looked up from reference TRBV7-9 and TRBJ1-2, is DTGVSQNPRHKITKRGQNVTFRCDPISEHNRLYWYRQTLGQGPEFLTYFQNEAQLEKSRLLSDRFSAERPKGSFSTLEIQRTEQGDSAMYLCASSFSQTGDGYTFGSGTRLTVV.

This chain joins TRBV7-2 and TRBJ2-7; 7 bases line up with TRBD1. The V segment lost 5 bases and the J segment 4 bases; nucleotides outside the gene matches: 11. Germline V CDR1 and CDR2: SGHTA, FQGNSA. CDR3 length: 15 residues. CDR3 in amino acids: CASSAPDRVVYEQYF. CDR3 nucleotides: TGTGCCAGCAGCGCCCCCGACAGGGTAGTTTACGAGCAGTACTTC.

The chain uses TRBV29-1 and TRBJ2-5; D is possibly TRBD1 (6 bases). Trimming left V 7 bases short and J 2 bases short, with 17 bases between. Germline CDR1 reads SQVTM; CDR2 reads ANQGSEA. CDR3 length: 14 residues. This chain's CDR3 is CSGLGGEKQETQYF. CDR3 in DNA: TGCAGCGGGCTAGGGGGAGAGAAGCAAGAGACCCAGTACTTC.

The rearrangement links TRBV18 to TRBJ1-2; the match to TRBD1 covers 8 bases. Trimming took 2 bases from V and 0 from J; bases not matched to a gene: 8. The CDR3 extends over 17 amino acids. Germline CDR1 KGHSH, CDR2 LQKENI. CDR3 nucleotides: TGTGCCAGCTCACCAAGGGTCCAGGGGGCTTCTAACTATGGCTACACCTTC. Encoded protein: CASSPRVQGASNYGYTF.

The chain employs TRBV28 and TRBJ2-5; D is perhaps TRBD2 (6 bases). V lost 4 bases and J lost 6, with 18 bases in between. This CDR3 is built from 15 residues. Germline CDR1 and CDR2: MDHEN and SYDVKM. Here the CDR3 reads CASSSPSGDRKTQYF. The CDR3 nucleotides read TGTGCCAGCAGTTCCCCTTCGGGGGACCGTAAGACCCAGTACTTC.

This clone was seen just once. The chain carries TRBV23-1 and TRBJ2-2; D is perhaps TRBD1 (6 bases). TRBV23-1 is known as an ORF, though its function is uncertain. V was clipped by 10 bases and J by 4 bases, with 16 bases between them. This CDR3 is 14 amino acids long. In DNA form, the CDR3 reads TGCGCCATCATCTGGGGACACCTCACCGGGGAGCTGTTTTTT. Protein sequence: CAIIWGHLTGELFF.

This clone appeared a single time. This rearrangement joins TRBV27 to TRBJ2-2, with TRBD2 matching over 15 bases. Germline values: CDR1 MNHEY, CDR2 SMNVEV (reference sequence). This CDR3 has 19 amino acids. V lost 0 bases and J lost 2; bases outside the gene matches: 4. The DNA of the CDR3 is TGTGCCAGCAGTTTATCAGGACTAGCGGGAGGGAAAAACACCGGGGAGCTGTTTTTT. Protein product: CASSLSGLAGGKNTGELFF.

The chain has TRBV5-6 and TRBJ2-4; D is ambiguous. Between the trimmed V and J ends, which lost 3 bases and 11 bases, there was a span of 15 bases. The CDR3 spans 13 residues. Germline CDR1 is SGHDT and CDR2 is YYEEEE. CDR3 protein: CASSWNRVLVQYF. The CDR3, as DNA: TGTGCCAGCAGCTGGAACCGGGTCCTGGTTCAGTACTTC. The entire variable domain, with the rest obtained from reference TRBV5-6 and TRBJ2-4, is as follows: DAGVTQSPTHLIKTRGQQVTLRCSPKSGHDTVSWYQQALGQGPQFIFQYYEEEERQRGNFPDRFSGHQFPNYSSELNVNALLLGDSALYLCASSWNRVLVQYFGAGTRLSVL.

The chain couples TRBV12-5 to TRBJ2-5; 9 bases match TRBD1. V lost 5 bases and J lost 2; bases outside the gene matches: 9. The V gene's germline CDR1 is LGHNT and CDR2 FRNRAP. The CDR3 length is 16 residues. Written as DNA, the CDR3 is TGTGCTAGTGGTACAGGGACAGGGAAACGGCAAGAGACCCAGTACTTC. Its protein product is CASGTGTGKRQETQYF. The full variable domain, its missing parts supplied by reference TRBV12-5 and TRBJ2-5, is DARVTQTPRHKVTEMGQEVTMRCQPILGHNTVFWYRQTMMQGLELLAYFRNRAPLDDSGMPKDRFSAEMPDATLATLKIQPSEPRDSAVYFCASGTGTGKRQETQYFGPGTRLLVL.

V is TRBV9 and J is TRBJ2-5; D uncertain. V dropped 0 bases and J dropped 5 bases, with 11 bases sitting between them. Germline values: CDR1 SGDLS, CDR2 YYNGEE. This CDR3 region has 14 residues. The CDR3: CASSVDSSVETQYF. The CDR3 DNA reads TGTGCCAGCAGCGTAGACAGTTCGGTCGAGACCCAGTACTTC. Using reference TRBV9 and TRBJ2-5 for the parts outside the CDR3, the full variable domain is DSGVTQTPKHLITATGQRVTLRCSPRSGDLSVYWYQQSLDQGLQFLIQYYNGEERAKGNILERFSAQQFPDLHSELNLSSLELGDSALYFCASSVDSSVETQYFGPGTRLLVL.

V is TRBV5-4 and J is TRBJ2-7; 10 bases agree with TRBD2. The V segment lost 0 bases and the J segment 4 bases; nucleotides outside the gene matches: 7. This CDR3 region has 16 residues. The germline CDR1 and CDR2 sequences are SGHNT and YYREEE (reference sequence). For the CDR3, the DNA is TGTGCCAGCAGCTTGGTGATAGCGGGAGGCGCGTACGAGCAGTACTTC. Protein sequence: CASSLVIAGGAYEQYF. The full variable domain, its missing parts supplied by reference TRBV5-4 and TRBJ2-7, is ETGVTQSPTHLIKTRGQQVTLRCSSQSGHNTVSWYQQALGQGPQFIFQYYREEENGRGNFPPRFSGLQFPNYSSELNVNALELDDSALYLCASSLVIAGGAYEQYFGPGTRLTVT.

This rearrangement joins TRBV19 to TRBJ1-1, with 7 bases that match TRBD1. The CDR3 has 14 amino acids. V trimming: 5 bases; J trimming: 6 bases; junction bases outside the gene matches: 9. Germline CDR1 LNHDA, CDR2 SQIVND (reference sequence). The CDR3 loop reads CASSSTGQEAEAFF. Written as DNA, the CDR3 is TGTGCCAGTAGTTCGACAGGGCAGGAGGCTGAAGCTTTCTTT. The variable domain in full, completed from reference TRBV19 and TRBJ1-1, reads DGGITQSPKYLFRKEGQNVTLSCEQNLNHDAMYWYRQDPGQGLRLIYYSQIVNDFQKGDIAEGYSVSREKKESFPLTVTSAQKNPTAFYLCASSSTGQEAEAFFGQGTRLTVV.

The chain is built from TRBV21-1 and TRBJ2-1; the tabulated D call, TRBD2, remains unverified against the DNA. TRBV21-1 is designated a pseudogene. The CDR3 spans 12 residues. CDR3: CASSKAANEQFF. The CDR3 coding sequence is TGTGCCAGCAGCAAAGCCGCGAATGAGCAGTTCTTC.

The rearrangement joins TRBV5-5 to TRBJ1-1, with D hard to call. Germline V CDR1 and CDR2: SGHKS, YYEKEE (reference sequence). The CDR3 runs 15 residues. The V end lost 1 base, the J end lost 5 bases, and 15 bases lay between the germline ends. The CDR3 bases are TGTGCCAGCAGCTTGATGACCCCCGGGAGAACTGAAGCTTTCTTT. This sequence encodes CASSLMTPGRTEAFF.

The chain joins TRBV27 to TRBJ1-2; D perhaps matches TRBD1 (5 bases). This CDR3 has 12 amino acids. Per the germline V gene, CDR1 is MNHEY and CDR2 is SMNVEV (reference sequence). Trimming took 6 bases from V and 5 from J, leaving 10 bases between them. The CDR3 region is CASRSGTYGYTF. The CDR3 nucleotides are TGTGCCAGCAGATCCGGGACTTATGGCTACACCTTC.